This TCR beta chain was identified during a study of blood T cells in healthy people across ages. A sample-barcoded 5' primer and a J-beta primer mix were used in a second PCR of about 7 to 12 cycles. In TCRdb, the 5' RACE reads were re-called with MiXCR into one record per CDR3 protein. In the table there are 760,000 or so distinct CDR3 sequences, about 25% of which are singletons. CDR1 is SQVTM and CDR2 is ANQGSEA in the germline V gene. V shed 5 bases and J 4 bases; nucleotides not matched to a gene: 4. CDR3 length equals 12 residues. This clonotype was counted a few times. This may arise from a read error, as a much more abundant clone is one base away. These data also featured in a second study, about T cells of mothers and their children.

The clonotype originates from a boy between 10 and 17 years old in good health. This rearrangement joins TRBV29-1 to TRBJ2-5, with TRBD1 matching 7 bases. Input material: blood. CDR3: CSVLQGTETQYF. The CDR3 nucleotides read TGCAGCGTTTTACAGGGGACAGAGACCCAGTACTTC.